The present TCR beta chain was sequenced within a study of CD8 T cells in Susac syndrome. After extraction with the RNeasy kit, 0.5 to 1 ug of the RNA was reverse transcribed using random hexamers. TCRdb recomputed calls from the immunoSEQ multiplex PCR reads with MiXCR, one row per CDR3 protein. The data contain some 100,000 distinct CDR3 sequences, about 95% of them singletons. Study-wide points: Maximal CD8+ clonal expansion in Susac was observed within TEMRA cells and among active patients.

This CDR3 spans 14 amino acids. V shed 4 bases and J shed 0 bases, with 9 bases lying between them. The germline gives CDR1 LNHDA, CDR2 SQIVND (reference sequence). A note on this clonotype: Its antigen is unknown.

The sequence was obtained from a human donor with Susac syndrome. The gene calls are TRBV19 and TRBJ1-1; D might be TRBD1 (6 bases). Sequencing was performed on CD8+ T cells from PBMCs. The CDR3 DNA sequence: TGTGCCAGTAGTAGGCAGGGGTTGAACACTGAAGCTTTCTTT. Translated: CASSRQGLNTEAFF.